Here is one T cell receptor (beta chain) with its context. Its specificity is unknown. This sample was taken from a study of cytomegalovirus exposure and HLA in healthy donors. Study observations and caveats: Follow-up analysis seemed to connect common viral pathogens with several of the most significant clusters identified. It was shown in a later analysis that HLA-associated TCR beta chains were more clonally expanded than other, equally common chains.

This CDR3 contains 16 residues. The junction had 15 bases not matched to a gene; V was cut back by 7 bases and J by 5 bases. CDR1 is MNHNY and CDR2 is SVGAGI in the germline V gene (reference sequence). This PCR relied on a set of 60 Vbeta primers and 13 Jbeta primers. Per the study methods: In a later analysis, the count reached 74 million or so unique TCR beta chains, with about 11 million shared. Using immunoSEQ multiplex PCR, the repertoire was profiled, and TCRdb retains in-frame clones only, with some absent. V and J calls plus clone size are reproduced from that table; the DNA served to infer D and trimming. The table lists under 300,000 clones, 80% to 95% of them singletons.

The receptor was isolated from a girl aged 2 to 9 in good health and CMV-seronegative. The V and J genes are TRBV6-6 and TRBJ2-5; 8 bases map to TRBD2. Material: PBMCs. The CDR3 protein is CASTYAPRGGLETQYF. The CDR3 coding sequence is TGTGCCAGCACCTACGCCCCTCGGGGGGGGCTGGAGACCCAGTACTTC.